This T cell receptor beta chain originates from a study of Graves' ophthalmopathy and Graves' hyperthyroidism. The CDR3 is 18 residues long. The V gene's germline CDR1 is ENHRY and CDR2 SYGVKD. The V gene lost 0 bases and the J gene lost 0 bases, with 15 bases spanning the gap. No donor had other autoimmune disease, uncontrolled infection, pregnancy or lactation. Amplified material comprised TCR beta CDR3 regions derived from RNA transcripts. RT-PCR was first run with HTBI primers, then multiplex PCR in a second round. From the multiplex PCR reads, TCRdb called clonotypes with MiXCR, one entry per CDR3 protein. The sample yields some 1.1 million distinct CDR3 sequences, roughly 35% seen once.

V and J are TRBV10-3 and TRBJ1-5, with D unclear. The receptor's source is an adult man with Graves' hyperthyroidism. What was sequenced was peripheral blood or thyroid tissue (not recorded which). The DNA of the CDR3 is TGTGCCATCAGTGAGTCGATTTTTATTCGGAATAGCAATCAGCCCCAGCATTTT. Its protein is CAISESIFIRNSNQPQHF.